A single sample gave rise to the 13 T cell receptor beta chains below, sequenced in a study of blood T cell repertoires in COVID-19. Sequencing used immunoSEQ multiplex PCR; TCRdb keeps in-frame clones, though not all of them. The sample lists approximately 210,000 clones, 81% occurring once. The source material was PBMCs or T cells enriched from blood (not recorded which). These receptors all come from a woman in her fifties or sixties with acute COVID-19.

The V gene is TRBV19, the J gene TRBJ2-6; no reliable D call. From germline, CDR1 is LNHDA and CDR2 SQIVND (reference sequence). CDR3 length: 15 amino acids. The germline V and J ends were trimmed by 6 bases and 0 bases, with 9 bases remaining between them. Here the CDR3 DNA reads TGTGCCAGTAGCGATCCAGGCTCTGGGGCCAACGTCCTGACTTTC. Amino acid sequence: CASSDPGSGANVLTF.

The chain employs TRBV7-6 and TRBJ2-2; D may be TRBD1 (5 bases). The CDR3 runs 13 residues. V was clipped by 6 bases and J by 4 bases, with 9 bases between them. CDR1 is SGHVS, CDR2 FNYEAQ, per germline. The CDR3 protein is CASSLQVTGELFF. The CDR3 nucleotides read TGTGCCAGCAGTTTACAGGTCACCGGGGAGCTGTTTTTT.

This sequence joins TRBV3-1 (or the pseudogene TRBV3-2) and TRBJ1-1; the D is unclear. CDR3 length: 14 residues. The V end was cut by 5 bases, the J end by 7 bases, with 17 bases between. Germline V CDR1 and CDR2: LGHDT, YNNKEL (reference sequence). CDR3 in amino acids: CASSSTRRSDEAFF. The CDR3 coding sequence is TGTGCCAGCAGCTCCACCCGACGGAGCGATGAAGCTTTCTTT.

This chain connects TRBV28 to TRBJ2-7; D possibly corresponds to TRBD1 (6 bases). This CDR3 has 17 amino acids. From germline, CDR1 is MDHEN and CDR2 SYDVKM. The V and J ends lost 5 bases and 7 bases respectively, with 27 bases between them. CDR3 nucleotides: TGTGCCAGCAGTCCCGGGACACCCCTAGGGGCCTTTGGGGAGCAGTACTTC. Protein sequence: CASSPGTPLGAFGEQYF. Combining the CDR3 with reference TRBV28 and TRBJ2-7 gives the whole variable domain DVKVTQSSRYLVKRTGEKVFLECVQDMDHENMFWYRQDPGLGLRLIYFSYDVKMKEKGDIPEGYSVSREKKERFSLILESASTNQTSMYLCASSPGTPLGAFGEQYFGPGTRLTVT.

The chain couples TRBV14 to TRBJ1-2; D is unclear. V lost 0 bases and J lost 1, with 15 bases in between. The CDR3 is 17 amino acids. CDR1 is SGHDN, CDR2 FVKESK, per germline. CDR3 in DNA: TGTGCCAGCAGCCAAGACCCACATGGACGGGGTAACTATGGCTACACCTTC. Its protein product is CASSQDPHGRGNYGYTF.

The rearrangement joins TRBV29-1 to TRBJ1-2, with TRBD1 identical over 7 bases. The germline gives CDR1 SQVTM, CDR2 ANQGSEA. V gave up 4 bases and J gave up 6 bases; unmatched junction bases: 20. CDR3 length: 17 amino acids. The CDR3 region has the DNA TGCAGCGTTGTAGATAGTCCGCGACAGGGCGGTGTCGATGGCTACACCTTC. Translation: CSVVDSPRQGGVDGYTF.

The V and J genes are TRBV18 and TRBJ2-1; maybe TRBD2 (6 bases). From germline, CDR1 is KGHSH and CDR2 LQKENI. Deletions cut 2 bases from V and 8 bases from J, with 16 bases between. The CDR3 covers 15 residues. The CDR3: CASSPFGGDLYEQFF. CDR3 nucleotide sequence: TGTGCCAGCTCACCATTCGGAGGGGATTTATATGAGCAGTTCTTC. The full variable domain, with the rest looked up from reference TRBV18 and TRBJ2-1, is NAGVMQNPRHLVRRRGQEARLRCSPMKGHSHVYWYRQLPEEGLKFMVYLQKENIIDESGMPKERFSAEFPKEGPSILRIQQVVRGDSAAYFCASSPFGGDLYEQFFGPGTRLTVL.

J is TRBJ2-7 and V is TRBV29-1; TRBD1 is a possible D gene (6 bases). V lost 0 bases to trimming and J lost 2 bases, with 14 bases between them. From germline, CDR1 is SQVTM and CDR2 ANQGSEA. CDR3 size: 15 residues. The CDR3 DNA follows: TGCAGCGTTGAAGATCTGACGGGACAAACCTACGAGCAGTACTTC. Its translation: CSVEDLTGQTYEQYF.

V gene TRBV7-2 combines with J gene TRBJ2-7, with a tentative D call TRBD1 (6 bases). Trimming took off 1 base at V and 5 bases at J, with 12 bases between the two ends. The germline V gene has CDR1 SGHTA and CDR2 FQGNSA. This CDR3 contains 14 residues. Written as DNA, the CDR3 is TGTGCCAGCAGCTTAGTAATGGGGGCGAACGAGCAGTACTTC. Its protein is CASSLVMGANEQYF.

This clone was found once. The chain recombines TRBV9 with TRBJ2-2, with 8 bases identical to TRBD2. The J segment lost 5 bases and the V segment lost 2 bases, leaving 8 bases of the junction unmatched. Germline V gene lookup returns CDR1 SGDLS and CDR2 YYNGEE. CDR3 length: 16 residues. The CDR3 region is CASSVTGGPRTGELFF. In DNA, the CDR3 is TGTGCCAGCAGCGTCACGGGGGGGCCAAGGACCGGGGAGCTGTTTTTT.

This clone was observed a few times. This chain links TRBV6-2 or TRBV6-3 with TRBJ1-5; 7 bases map to TRBD1. The junction had 5 bases not matched to a gene; V was cut back by 6 bases and J by 0 bases. The CDR3 contains 15 residues. Germline CDR1 is MNHEY and CDR2 is SVGEGT. The CDR3 region is CASSVGQTSNQPQHF. The CDR3 DNA follows: TGTGCCAGCAGCGTGGGACAGACTAGCAATCAGCCCCAGCATTTT.

V gene TRBV5-1 combines with J gene TRBJ2-1; TRBD2 agrees at 11 bases. The CDR3 contains 18 residues. The junction had 13 bases not matched to a gene; V was cut back by 0 bases and J by 8 bases. Germline lookup yields CDR1 SGHRS and CDR2 YFSETQ. The CDR3 region is CASSLGGLAASQGDEQFF. CDR3 nucleotides: TGCGCCAGCAGCTTGGGGGGACTAGCGGCCTCTCAAGGCGATGAGCAGTTCTTC. Using reference TRBV5-1 and TRBJ2-1 for the parts outside the CDR3, the full variable domain is KAGVTQTPRYLIKTRGQQVTLSCSPISGHRSVSWYQQTPGQGLQFLFEYFSETQRNKGNFPGRFSGRQFSNSRSEMNVSTLELGDSALYLCASSLGGLAASQGDEQFFGPGTRLTVL.

This chain links TRBV12-2 with TRBJ2-3; the table's D call, TRBD2, was not checked against the DNA. TRBV12-2 is a recognized pseudogene. The CDR3 totals 16 residues. CDR3 bases: TGTGCAAGTCGCTTACGAGCGGGAGGGCTCCCAGATACGCAGTATTTT. Translation: CASRLRAGGLPDTQYF.